These T cell receptor beta chains were read from a single sample in a study of beta chain features in type 1 diabetes. Clones were read by immunoSEQ multiplex PCR, and TCRdb kept only the in-frame ones, dropping some. The sample yields around 310,000 clones, around an eighth seen once. The sequenced sample was naive CD4+ T cells from blood. The receptors derive from a woman aged 18-29 years with type 1 diabetes. Each CDR3 is given with its conserved first and last residue. The order of the fields is V gene, J gene, clone size, CDR3 protein. A row's size may be missing; if present it is once, few, many or a size class.

TRBV18	TRBJ1-1	few	CASSSIHRVFTEAFF
TRBV21-1	TRBJ2-5	NA	CAIPSRGETQYF
TRBV19	TRBJ2-3	NA	CASSFWGPGSTDTQYF
TRBV4-3	TRBJ1-1	few	CASSPRDRVSLNTEAFF
TRBV11-3	TRBJ2-3	NA	CASSVQGPPSTDTQYF
TRBV5-1	TRBJ2-2	few	CASSLSPITDGNPGELFF
TRBV7-2	TRBJ2-6	NA	CASSLALGQGTGANVLTF
TRBV7-9	TRBJ2-7	NA	CAGRTAYEQYF
TRBV2	TRBJ2-7	few	CASAVGLAGYEQYF
TRBV2	TRBJ2-7	NA	CASSWTSHEQYF
TRBV21-1	TRBJ2-1	NA	CASSKGSGTGNEQFF
TRBV11-2	TRBJ2-5	few	CASSLVAETQYF
TRBV5-6	TRBJ2-3	few	CASSLWGRLARHTDTQYF
TRBV14	TRBJ1-2	few	CASSPEGQGSPNYGYTF
TRBV5-1	TRBJ2-3	few	CASSFTGVNTDTQYF
TRBV5-6	TRBJ2-1	few	CASSPRGRGWNNEQFF
TRBV18	TRBJ1-5	NA	CASSPPEVVGLENQPQHF
TRBV10-3	TRBJ2-3	few	CAISESGLSSTDTQYF
TRBV30	TRBJ2-1	few	CAWMSSSGRATEQFF
TRBV4-3	TRBJ1-2	NA	CASSPLVVGIYGYTF
TRBV7-2	TRBJ1-2	few	CASSLADRSYGYTF
TRBV11-3	TRBJ2-1	NA	CASSLEREYEQFF
TRBV5-4	TRBJ2-7	NA	CASSLVLAGDEQYF
TRBV21-1	TRBJ2-3	few	CASSMKRSISTDTQYF